The 4 T cell receptor beta chains below come from one sample, sequenced in a study of CD8+CD57+ T cells in acquired aplastic anemia. For CDR3 and TCR beta VDJ profiling, genomic DNA was the template used. MiXCR, run by TCRdb on the reads, gives a single entry per CDR3 protein. The table has about 130,000 distinct CDR3 sequences, 48% seen once. The sequencing input was sorted CD4+, CD8+, or CD8+CD57+ T cells (not recorded which) from PBMCs. The origin of the receptors is a human donor in good health, serving as a control.

The chain joins TRBV5-1 to TRBJ2-7, with 11 bases fitting TRBD1. Looked up from germline, CDR1 is SGHRS and CDR2 is YFSETQ. V dropped 1 base and J dropped 2; count of bases not matched to a gene: 5. This CDR3 spans 16 amino acids. The CDR3 sequence is CASSLRDRGETYEQYF. The CDR3, as DNA: TGCGCCAGCAGCTTGCGGGACAGGGGGGAAACCTACGAGCAGTACTTC.

This clonotype was counted only a few times. CDR3 loop: CASSSSDGRLAKNIQYF. As DNA, the CDR3 is TGTGCCAGCAGCAGTTCGGACGGCAGATTAGCCAAAAACATTCAGTACTTC. The chain employs TRBV11-3 and TRBJ2-4; D unclear. V was clipped by 5 bases and J by 0 bases, with 17 bases between them. The CDR3 length is 17 residues. Germline V lookup: CDR1 SGHNT, CDR2 YENEEA.

V usage is TRBV12-3 or TRBV12-4 and J usage is TRBJ2-5, with D possibly TRBD1 on 6 matching bases. CDR3 size: 15 residues. V gave up 5 bases and J gave up 1 base, with 14 bases separating them. The CDR3 spells CASSLFQDSQETQYF. The CDR3 coding sequence is TGTGCCAGCAGTCTCTTCCAGGACAGCCAAGAGACCCAGTACTTC.

This clonotype has ten or more counts. The J gene is TRBJ1-1, the V gene TRBV30; a weak D match, TRBD1 (6 bases). CDR3 length: 16 residues. V shed 1 base and J shed 4 bases, with 19 bases lying between them. Germline V gene data show CDR1 as GTSNPN and CDR2 as SVGIG (reference sequence). DNA of the CDR3: TGTGCCTGGAGTGCCAAGATGAGGGGGGAGGGCACTGAAGCTTTCTTT. This gives the protein CAWSAKMRGEGTEAFF.